This T cell receptor (beta chain) was identified during a study of CD4+ T cells in melanoma. This clone was detected only once. Generated by immunoSEQ multiplex PCR, the TCRdb table keeps only in-frame clones and is missing some. The data show 7,500 to 10,000 clones, with 69% seen just once and roughly 21% held by the top ten. This receptor was obtained from a human donor with melanoma. Sequencing used peripheral blood.

Written as DNA, the CDR3 is TGCGCCAGCAGCCAAGTTGACAGGTTTGTGTACACTGAAGCTTTCTTT. The encoded protein is CASSQVDRFVYTEAFF. The chain recombines TRBV4-1 with TRBJ1-1; maybe TRBD1 (6 bases). The V gene lost 1 base and the J gene lost 3 bases, with 15 bases spanning the gap. This CDR3 spans 16 amino acids. From germline, CDR1 is MGHRA and CDR2 YSYEKL.